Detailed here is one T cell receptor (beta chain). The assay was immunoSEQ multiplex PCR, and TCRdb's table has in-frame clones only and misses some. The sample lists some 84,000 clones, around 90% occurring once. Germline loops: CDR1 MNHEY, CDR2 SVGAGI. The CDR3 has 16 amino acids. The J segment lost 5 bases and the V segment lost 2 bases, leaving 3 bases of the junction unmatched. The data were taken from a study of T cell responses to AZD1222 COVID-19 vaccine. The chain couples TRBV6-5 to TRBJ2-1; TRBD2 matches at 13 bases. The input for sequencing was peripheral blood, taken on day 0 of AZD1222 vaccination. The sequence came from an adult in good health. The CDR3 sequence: CASSYHTSGRDNEQFF. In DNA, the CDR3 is TGTGCCAGCAGTTACCATACTAGCGGGAGGGACAATGAGCAGTTCTTC.